Shown below are 7 T cell receptor beta chains from a single sample sequenced in a study of cytomegalovirus exposure and HLA in healthy donors. Only in-frame clones appear in the TCRdb table, and some are missing; sequencing was by immunoSEQ multiplex PCR. The sample yields 160,000 or so clones, about 87% seen once. The sample consisted of PBMCs. The receptors shown here come from a woman in her 30s in good health and CMV-seronegative.

This chain joins TRBV30 and TRBJ1-6; 9 bases align to TRBD1. The germline V gene encodes CDR1 GTSNPN and CDR2 SVGIG (reference sequence). CDR3 length equals 14 residues. The V segment lost 7 bases and the J segment 7 bases; nucleotides outside the gene matches: 8. This CDR3 reads CAFMDRGSNSPLHF. Written as DNA, the CDR3 is TGTGCCTTCATGGACAGGGGATCCAATTCACCCCTCCACTTT. The full variable domain, in which reference TRBV30 and TRBJ1-6 provide the parts outside the CDR3, is SQTIHQWPATLVQPVGSPLSLECTVEGTSNPNLYWYRQAAGRGLQLLFYSVGIGQISSEVPQNLSASRPQDRQFILSSKKLLLSDSGFYLCAFMDRGSNSPLHFGNGTRLTVT.

This clone was counted a few times. The chain employs TRBV6-4 and TRBJ2-3; D not resolved. Trimming stripped 0 bases from V and 4 bases from J, with 14 bases between. CDR3 size: 16 residues. Germline V lookup: CDR1 MRHNA, CDR2 SNTAGT. The CDR3 sequence: CASSDSAPVGADTQYF. In DNA, the CDR3 is TGTGCCAGCAGTGACTCGGCTCCGGTGGGCGCAGATACGCAGTATTTT.

The rearrangement links TRBV19 to TRBJ1-6; the D gene is possibly TRBD1 (5 bases). The CDR3 is 14 amino acids. Germline lookup yields CDR1 LNHDA and CDR2 SQIVND (reference sequence). Trimming pared 3 bases from V and 9 bases from J, leaving 12 bases between. For the CDR3, the DNA is TGTGCCAGTAGTATGGGGCCCCCTGCTTCACCCCTCCACTTT. Protein sequence: CASSMGPPASPLHF.

The chain is built from TRBV2 and TRBJ2-3; TRBD1 agrees at 7 bases. This CDR3 spans 14 amino acids. Germline lookup yields CDR1 SNHLY and CDR2 FYNNEI. The junction had 14 bases not matched to a gene; V was cut back by 8 bases and J by 9 bases. The CDR3 region is CASAAWGEGATQYF. The CDR3 region has the DNA TGTGCCAGCGCCGCGTGGGGCGAGGGGGCGACGCAGTATTTT.

The CDR3 bases are TGTGCCAGTAGTATAGCATATAGGGGCGCGAACACCGGGGAGCTGTTTTTT. Protein sequence: CASSIAYRGANTGELFF. This chain links TRBV19 with TRBJ2-2; weak D call: TRBD1 (5 bases). This CDR3 is built from 17 residues. CDR1 and CDR2 (germline): LNHDA, SQIVND (reference sequence). V was trimmed by 1 base and J by 0 bases, leaving 12 bases between them.

The rearrangement joins TRBV27 to TRBJ1-2; TRBD1 might be the D (6 bases). Per the germline V gene, CDR1 is MNHEY and CDR2 is SMNVEV (reference sequence). V was clipped by 4 bases and J by 4 bases, with 16 bases between them. This CDR3 is built from 15 residues. The CDR3 here is CASSSSTGIPYGYTF. CDR3 bases: TGTGCCAGCAGTTCGTCGACAGGCATCCCCTATGGCTACACCTTC.

The genes are TRBV5-6 and TRBJ2-1; perhaps TRBD1 as D (5 bases). CDR1 is SGHDT and CDR2 is YYEEEE in the germline V gene. Trimming shortened V by 4 bases and J by 4 bases, and 9 bases separated the two germline ends. CDR3 length: 13 residues. The CDR3 region is CASSATGYNEQFF. For the CDR3, the DNA is TGTGCCAGCAGCGCCACAGGTTACAATGAGCAGTTCTTC.